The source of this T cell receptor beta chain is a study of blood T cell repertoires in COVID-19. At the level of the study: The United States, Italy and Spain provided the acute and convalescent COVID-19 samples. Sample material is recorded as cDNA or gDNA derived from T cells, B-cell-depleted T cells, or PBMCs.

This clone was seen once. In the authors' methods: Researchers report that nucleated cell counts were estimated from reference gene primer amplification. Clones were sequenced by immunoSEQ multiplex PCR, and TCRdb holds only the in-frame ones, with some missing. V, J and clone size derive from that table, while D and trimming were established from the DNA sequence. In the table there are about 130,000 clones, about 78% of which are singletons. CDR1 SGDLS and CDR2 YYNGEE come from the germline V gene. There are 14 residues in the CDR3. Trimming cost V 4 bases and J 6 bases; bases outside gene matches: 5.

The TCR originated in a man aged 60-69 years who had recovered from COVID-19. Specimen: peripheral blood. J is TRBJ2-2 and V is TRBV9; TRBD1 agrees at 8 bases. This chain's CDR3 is CASSPQGAPGELFF. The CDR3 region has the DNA TGTGCCAGCAGCCCCCAGGGGGCTCCCGGGGAGCTGTTTTTT.